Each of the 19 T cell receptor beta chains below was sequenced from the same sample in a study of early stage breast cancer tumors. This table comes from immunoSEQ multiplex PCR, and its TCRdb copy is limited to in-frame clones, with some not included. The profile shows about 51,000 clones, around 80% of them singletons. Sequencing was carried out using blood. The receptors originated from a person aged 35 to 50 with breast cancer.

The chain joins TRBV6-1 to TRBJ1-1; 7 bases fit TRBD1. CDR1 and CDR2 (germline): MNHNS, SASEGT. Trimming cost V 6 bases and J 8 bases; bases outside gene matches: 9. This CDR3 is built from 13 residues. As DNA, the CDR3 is TGTGCCAGCAGACTAGGGACAGTCGAAGAAGCTTTCTTT. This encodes CASRLGTVEEAFF.

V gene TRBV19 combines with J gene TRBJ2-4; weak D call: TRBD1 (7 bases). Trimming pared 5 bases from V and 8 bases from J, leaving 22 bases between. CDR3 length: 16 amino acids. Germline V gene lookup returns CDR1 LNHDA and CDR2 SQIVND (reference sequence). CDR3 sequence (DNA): TGTGCCAGTAGTGATGTCCCAGGGGGATGGGAGGACATTCAGTACTTC. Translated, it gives CASSDVPGGWEDIQYF. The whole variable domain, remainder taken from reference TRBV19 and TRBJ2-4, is DGGITQSPKYLFRKEGQNVTLSCEQNLNHDAMYWYRQDPGQGLRLIYYSQIVNDFQKGDIAEGYSVSREKKESFPLTVTSAQKNPTAFYLCASSDVPGGWEDIQYFGAGTRLSVL.

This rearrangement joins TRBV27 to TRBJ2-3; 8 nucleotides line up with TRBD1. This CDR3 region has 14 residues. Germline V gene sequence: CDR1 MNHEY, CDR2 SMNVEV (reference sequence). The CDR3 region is CDLNSDRALNTQYF. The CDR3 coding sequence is TGTGACCTAAACTCGGACAGGGCGCTGAATACGCAGTATTTT.

In nucleotides, the CDR3 is TGTGCCAGCAGCCGAGCAGTAGACAGCGCCTACGAGCAGTACTTC. Translating gives CASSRAVDSAYEQYF. The rearrangement joins TRBV4-2 to TRBJ2-7; D is possibly TRBD1 (5 bases). V lost 4 bases, J lost 2 bases, and 15 bases lay in between. Germline loops: CDR1 LGHNA, CDR2 YNFKEQ. The CDR3 runs 15 residues.

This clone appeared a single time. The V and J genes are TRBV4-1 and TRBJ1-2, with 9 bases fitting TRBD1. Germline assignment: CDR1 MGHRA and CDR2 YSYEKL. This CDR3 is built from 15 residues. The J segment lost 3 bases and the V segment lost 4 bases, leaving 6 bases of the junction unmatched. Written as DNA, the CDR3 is TGCGCCAGCAGCCCAGAATGGGACAGGGACTATGGCTACACCTTC. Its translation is CASSPEWDRDYGYTF.

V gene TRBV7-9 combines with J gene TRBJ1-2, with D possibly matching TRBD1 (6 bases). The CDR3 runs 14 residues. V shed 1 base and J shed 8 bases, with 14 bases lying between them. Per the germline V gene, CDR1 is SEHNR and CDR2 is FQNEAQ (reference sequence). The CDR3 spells CASSLDTGYEGYTF. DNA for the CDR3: TGTGCCAGCAGCTTAGATACAGGGTACGAAGGCTACACCTTC.

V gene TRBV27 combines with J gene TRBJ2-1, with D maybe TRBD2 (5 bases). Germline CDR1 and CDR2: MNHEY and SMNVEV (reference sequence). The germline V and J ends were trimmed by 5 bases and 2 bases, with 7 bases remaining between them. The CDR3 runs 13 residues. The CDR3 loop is CASSTGTYNEQFF. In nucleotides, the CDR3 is TGTGCCAGCAGTACGGGGACCTACAATGAGCAGTTCTTC.

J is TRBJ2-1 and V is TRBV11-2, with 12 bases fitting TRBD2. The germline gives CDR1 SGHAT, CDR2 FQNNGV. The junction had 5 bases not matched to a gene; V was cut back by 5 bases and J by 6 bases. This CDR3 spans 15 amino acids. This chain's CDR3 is CASSPPTSGSNEQFF. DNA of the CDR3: TGTGCCAGCAGCCCGCCGACTAGCGGGAGCAATGAGCAGTTCTTC.

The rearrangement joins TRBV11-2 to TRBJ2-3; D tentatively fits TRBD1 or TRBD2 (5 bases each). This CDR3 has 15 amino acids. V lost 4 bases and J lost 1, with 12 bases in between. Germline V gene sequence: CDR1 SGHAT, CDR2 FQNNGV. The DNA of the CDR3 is TGTGCCAGCAGCTCCGGGACCGGTGGCACAGATACGCAGTATTTT. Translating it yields CASSSGTGGTDTQYF.

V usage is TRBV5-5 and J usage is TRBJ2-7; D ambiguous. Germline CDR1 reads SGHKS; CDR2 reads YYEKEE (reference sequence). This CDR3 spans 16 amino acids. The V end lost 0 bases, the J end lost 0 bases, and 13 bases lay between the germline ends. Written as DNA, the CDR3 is TGTGCCAGCAGCTTGGTCCCCCAGGAACCCTCCTACGAGCAGTACTTC. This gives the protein CASSLVPQEPSYEQYF.

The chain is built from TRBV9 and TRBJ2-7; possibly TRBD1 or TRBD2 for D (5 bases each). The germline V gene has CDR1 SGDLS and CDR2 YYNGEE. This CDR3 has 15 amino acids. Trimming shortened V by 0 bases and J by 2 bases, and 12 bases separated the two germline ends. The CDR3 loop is CASSVGGGDAYEQYF. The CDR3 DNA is TGTGCCAGCAGCGTAGGTGGGGGAGACGCCTACGAGCAGTACTTC.

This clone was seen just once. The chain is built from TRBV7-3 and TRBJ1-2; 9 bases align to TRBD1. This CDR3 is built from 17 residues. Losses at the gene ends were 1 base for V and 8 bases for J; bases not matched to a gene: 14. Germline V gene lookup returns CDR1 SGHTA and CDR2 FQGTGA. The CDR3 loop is CASSLMAQGATPGGYTF. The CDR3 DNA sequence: TGTGCCAGCAGCTTAATGGCACAGGGGGCGACGCCTGGGGGCTACACCTTC.

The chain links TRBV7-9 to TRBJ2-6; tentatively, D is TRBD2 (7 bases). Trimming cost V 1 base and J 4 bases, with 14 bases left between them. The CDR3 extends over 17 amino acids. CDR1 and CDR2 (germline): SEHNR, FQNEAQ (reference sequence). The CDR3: CASSLVGGGLGANVLTF. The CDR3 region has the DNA TGTGCCAGCAGCTTAGTAGGGGGAGGGCTGGGGGCCAACGTCCTGACTTTC.

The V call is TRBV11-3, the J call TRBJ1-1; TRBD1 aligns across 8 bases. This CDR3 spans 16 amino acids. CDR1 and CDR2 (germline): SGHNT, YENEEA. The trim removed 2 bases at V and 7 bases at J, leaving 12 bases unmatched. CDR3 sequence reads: CASSLQGVAGGLEAFF. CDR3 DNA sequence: TGTGCCAGCAGCTTACAAGGCGTGGCAGGGGGCCTTGAAGCTTTCTTT.

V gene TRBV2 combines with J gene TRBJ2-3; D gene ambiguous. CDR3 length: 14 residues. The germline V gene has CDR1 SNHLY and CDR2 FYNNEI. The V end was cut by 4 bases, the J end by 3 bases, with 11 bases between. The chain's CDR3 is CASSAEGVTDTQYF. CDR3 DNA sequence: TGTGCCAGCAGTGCGGAAGGCGTGACAGATACGCAGTATTTT.

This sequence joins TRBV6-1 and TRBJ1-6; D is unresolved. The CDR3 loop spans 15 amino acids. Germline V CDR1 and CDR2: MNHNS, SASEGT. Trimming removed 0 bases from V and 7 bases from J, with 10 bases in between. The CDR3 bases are TGTGCCAGCAGTGAAGCTACGGTTGGGAATTCACCCCTCCACTTT. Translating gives CASSEATVGNSPLHF.

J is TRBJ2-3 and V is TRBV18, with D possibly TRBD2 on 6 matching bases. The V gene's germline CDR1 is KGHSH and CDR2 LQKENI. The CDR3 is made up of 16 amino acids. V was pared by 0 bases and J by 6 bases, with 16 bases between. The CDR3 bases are TGTGCCAGCTCACCACCCTCCCGGGAGACGAGGGATACGCAGTATTTT. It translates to CASSPPSRETRDTQYF.

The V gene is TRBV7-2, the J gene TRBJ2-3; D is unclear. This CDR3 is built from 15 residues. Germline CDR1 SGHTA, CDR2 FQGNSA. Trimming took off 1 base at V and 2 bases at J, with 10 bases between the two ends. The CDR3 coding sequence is TGTGCCAGCAGCTTAGGGTTCTCCTTCACAGATACGCAGTATTTT. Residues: CASSLGFSFTDTQYF.

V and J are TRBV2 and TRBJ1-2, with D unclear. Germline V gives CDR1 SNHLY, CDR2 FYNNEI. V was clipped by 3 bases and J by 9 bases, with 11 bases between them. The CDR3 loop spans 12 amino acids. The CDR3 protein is CASSEEARSYTF. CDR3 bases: TGTGCCAGCAGTGAGGAGGCCAGGAGCTACACCTTC.